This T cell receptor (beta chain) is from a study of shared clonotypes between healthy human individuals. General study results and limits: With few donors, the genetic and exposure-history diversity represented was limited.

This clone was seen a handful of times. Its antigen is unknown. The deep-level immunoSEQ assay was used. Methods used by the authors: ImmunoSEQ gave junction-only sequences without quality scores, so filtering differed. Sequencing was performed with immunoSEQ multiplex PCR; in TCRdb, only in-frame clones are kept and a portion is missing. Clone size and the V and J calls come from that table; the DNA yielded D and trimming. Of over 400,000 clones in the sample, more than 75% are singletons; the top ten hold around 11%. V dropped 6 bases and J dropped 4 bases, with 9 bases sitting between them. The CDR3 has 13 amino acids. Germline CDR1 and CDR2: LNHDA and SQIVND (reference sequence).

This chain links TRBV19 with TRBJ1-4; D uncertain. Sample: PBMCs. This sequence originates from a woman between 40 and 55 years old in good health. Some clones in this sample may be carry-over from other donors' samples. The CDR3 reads CASREGGNEKLFF. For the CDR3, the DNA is TGTGCCAGTAGGGAGGGAGGTAATGAAAAACTGTTTTTT.